These T cell receptor beta chains were read from a single sample in a study of shared clonotypes between healthy human individuals. Generated by immunoSEQ multiplex PCR, the TCRdb table keeps only in-frame clones and is missing some. The sample shows approximately 2,000,000 clones, over 85% of them seen only once. The sample consisted of naive CD8+ T cells from PBMCs. The receptor source for this set is a man younger than 30 in good health. Some clones in this sample may be carry-over from other donors' samples. Both conserved end residues are part of each CDR3. A D gene is named only where the DNA matches it firmly. The size of a clone is reported for some rows only, either as once, few or many, or as a class for expanded clones.

>-|TRBJ2-4|TRBV11-3|-
TGTGCCAGCAGCCCCACCGGGGGCAATCTGGGAAACATTCAGTACTTC
CASSPTGGNLGNIQYF
>-|TRBJ2-3|TRBV5-4|-
TGTGCCAGCAGCTCTTGGGCCAATCCGAAAGATACGCAGTATTTT
CASSSWANPKDTQYF
>TRBD2|TRBJ2-7|TRBV5-4|-
TGTGCCAGCACCCCCGCGGGTAGCGGGATCTCCTACGAGCAGTACTTC
CASTPAGSGISYEQYF
>TRBD1|TRBJ1-1|TRBV27|-
TGTGCCAGCAGTTACCGGGACAGCAACACTGAAGCTTTCTTT
CASSYRDSNTEAFF
>-|TRBJ2-5|TRBV10-1|once
TGCGCCAGCAGGATCCGGGACAGGGGTTTCTTTTTAGCGGGAGGAGAAGAGACCCAGTACTTC
CASRIRDRGFFLAGGEETQYF
>-|TRBJ2-7|TRBV7-9|-
TGTGCCAGCAGCCCTCCCGCAGGGAGGACCTACGAGCAGTACTTC
CASSPPAGRTYEQYF
>TRBD2|TRBJ2-5|TRBV4-1|-
TGCGCCAGCAGCCAGTTCGGGAAAGCGGGGTGGGAGACCCAGTACTTC
CASSQFGKAGWETQYF
>-|TRBJ2-1|TRBV11-2|-
TGTGCCAGCAGCCGCCGACTAGACAATGGGCAGTTCTTC
CASSRRLDNGQFF
>TRBD1|TRBJ1-1|TRBV10-2|-
TGCGCCAGCTGTTCACCCGGGACAGGAGTCACTGAAGCTTTCTTT
CASCSPGTGVTEAFF
>-|TRBJ2-7|TRBV28|-
TGTGCCAGCAGTTTAATAGGCCTCTCCTACGAGCAGTACTTC
CASSLIGLSYEQYF
>-|TRBJ1-5|TRBV30|few
TGTGCCTGGAGTGGGGGCAGCAATCAGCCCCAGCATTTT
CAWSGGSNQPQHF
>TRBD1|TRBJ1-1|TRBV28|-
TGTGCCAGCAGTTCTTGGACAGGGGATTGGGTTGGAGCTTTCTTT
CASSSWTGDWVGAFF
>-|TRBJ2-3|TRBV9|-
TGTGCCAGCAGCGTAGGGCCGTCTAGCACAGATACGCAGTATTTT
CASSVGPSSTDTQYF
>-|TRBJ1-2|TRBV13|-
TGTGCCAGCAGCTTAACCAGGGTTTATGGCTACACCTTC
CASSLTRVYGYTF
>-|TRBJ1-2|TRBV6-6|-
TGTGCCGGATGGGGCGGGTGGGGCTACACCTTC
CAGWGGWGYTF
>TRBD2|TRBJ2-3|TRBV19|-
TGTGCCAGTAGTGCTAGCGCGGGGGCAGATACGCAGTATTTT
CASSASAGADTQYF
>-|TRBJ2-1|TRBV7-9|-
TGTGCCAGCAGCTTAGCGGAACTGACTAAGTTTGAGCAGTTCTTC
CASSLAELTKFEQFF
>-|TRBJ2-7|TRBV6-5|-
TGTGCCAGCAGTTACTCCCCGGCCCGCGAGCAGTACTTC
CASSYSPAREQYF
>TRBD2|TRBJ2-7|TRBV7-9|-
TGTGCCAGCAGCTTCGGACTAGCGGGAGACGAGCAGTACTTC
CASSFGLAGDEQYF
>-|TRBJ2-1|TRBV4-2|once
TGTGCCAGCAGCCAACTCCGGGGGGCGCGGGCCAATAATGAGCAGTTCTTC
CASSQLRGARANNEQFF
>-|TRBJ2-7|TRBV7-8|-
TGTGCCAGCAGCCCCGGTGACTTATCGGGGATCGAGCAGTACTTC
CASSPGDLSGIEQYF
>-|TRBJ2-1|TRBV7-8|once
TGTGCCAGCAGCTCTGGACCGCCTCTCGGACCGGAGCAGTTCTTC
CASSSGPPLGPEQFF
>TRBD2|TRBJ2-3|TRBV15|-
TGTGCCACCAGCAGTGAACCGGGACTAGGGTACGATACGCAGTATTTT
CATSSEPGLGYDTQYF
>-|TRBJ2-1|TRBV2|-
TGTGCCACCGATGGCGAGGTCGACAATGAGCAGTTCTTC
CATDGEVDNEQFF
>-|TRBJ1-1|TRBV11-2|-
TGTGCCAGCAGCTTAGAGGGCTGGCTCCACACTGAAGCTTTCTTT
CASSLEGWLHTEAFF
>-|TRBJ2-1|TRBV6-4|-
TGTGCCAGCAGTGACTCGTGGAGCTGGTCCTACAATGAGCAGTTCTTC
CASSDSWSWSYNEQFF
>-|TRBJ2-7|TRBV7-9|-
TGTGCCAGCAGCTCGGACAGTGACGAGCAGTACTTC
CASSSDSDEQYF
>TRBD1|TRBJ2-7|TRBV19|-
TGTGCCAGTAGTCTCGGGACAGGGGCCTACGAGCAGTACTTC
CASSLGTGAYEQYF
>-|TRBJ1-4|TRBV4-1|-
TGCGCCAGCAGCCAAGTCTTGGGTCTTTCGGGAGAAAAACTGTTTTTT
CASSQVLGLSGEKLFF
>-|TRBJ2-4|TRBV7-2|-
TGTGCCAGCAGCTTAGACATAGGGAACATTCAGTACTTC
CASSLDIGNIQYF
>-|TRBJ2-3|TRBV28|-
TGTGCCAGCAGTAGGTTGAACTTCTGGGGGGCAGATACGCAGTATTTT
CASSRLNFWGADTQYF
>-|TRBJ2-7|TRBV27|-
TGTGCCAGCAGTCCATCCCCGACAGAAAGCTACGAGCAGTACTTC
CASSPSPTESYEQYF
>-|TRBJ2-5|TRBV30|-
TGTGCCTGGAGCGGATGGGGCCAAGAGACCCAGTACTTC
CAWSGWGQETQYF
>-|TRBJ2-7|TRBV6-1|-
TGTGCCAGCAACGGAGTCGGAGCCTACGAGCAGTACTTC
CASNGVGAYEQYF
>-|TRBJ2-2|TRBV28|-
TGTGCCAGCAGTTCTACTTACCTTACCCCCGGGGCCACCGGGGAGCTGTTTTTT
CASSSTYLTPGATGELFF
>TRBD2|TRBJ2-3|TRBV27|few
TGTGCCAGCAGTTTATTGGGGACTAGCGGCACAGATACGCAGTATTTT
CASSLLGTSGTDTQYF
>TRBD1|TRBJ1-1|TRBV27|-
TGTGCCAGCAGAATCGACAGGGGGAGCACTGAAGCTTTCTTT
CASRIDRGSTEAFF
>TRBD2|TRBJ2-2|TRBV6-1|-
TGTGCCAGCAGTGAATGGGGTGGGACTAGCCAAAACACCGGGGAGCTGTTTTTT
CASSEWGGTSQNTGELFF
>-|TRBJ2-7|TRBV5-1|-
TGCGCCAGCAGCTCCCAGGGGGCCGAGCGGGAGAAATCTAGCTACGAGCAGTACTTC
CASSSQGAEREKSSYEQYF
>TRBD2|TRBJ2-7|TRBV5-4|-
TGTGCCAGCAGCTTTGCCCCAAGCGGGAGCACTACCTACGAGCAGTACTTC
CASSFAPSGSTTYEQYF
>-|TRBJ2-2|TRBV28|-
TGTGCCAGCAGTCTGACTTTATCTCCAGGGGCCGGGGAGCTGTTTTTT
CASSLTLSPGAGELFF
>TRBD1|TRBJ1-5|TRBV27|-
TGTGCCAGCAAGGACAGGGGGCACAATCAGCCCCAGCATTTT
CASKDRGHNQPQHF
>-|TRBJ1-1|TRBV6-5|few
TGTGCCAGCAGTTACGGACGGATGAACACTGAAGCTTTCTTT
CASSYGRMNTEAFF
>-|TRBJ1-1|TRBV7-8|-
TGTGCCAGCAGCTTAGCGCTGGGCGCCGGTGAAGCTTTCTTT
CASSLALGAGEAFF
>-|TRBJ2-2|TRBV7-2|-
TGTGCCAGCATCTATCGAGAGCCCGGGGAGCTGTTTTTT
CASIYREPGELFF
>-|TRBJ2-1|TRBV7-6|-
TGTGCCAGCAGCTTAGCTTACCACCGGGGCTCCTACAATGAGCAGTTCTTC
CASSLAYHRGSYNEQFF
>-|TRBJ2-7|TRBV6-5|-
TGTGCCAGCAGTTACTCGACGGGACATCAGTCCTACGAGCAGTACTTC
CASSYSTGHQSYEQYF
>-|TRBJ2-1|TRBV6-6|-
TGTGCCAGCAGCCTTACTACCCTCCCGACCTACAATGAGCAGTTCTTC
CASSLTTLPTYNEQFF
>-|TRBJ2-3|TRBV7-8|-
TGTGCCAGCAGCCAGCTGCCCATCCTTAGCGGCACAGATACGCAGTATTTT
CASSQLPILSGTDTQYF
>-|TRBJ1-4|TRBV7-9|-
TGTGCCAGCAGCATAGGGGGACGAGTAGGCGAAAAACTGTTTTTT
CASSIGGRVGEKLFF
>-|TRBJ2-7|TRBV7-2|-
TGTGCCAGCAGCCCACAACCGACGGAGACTACCTACGAGCAGTACTTC
CASSPQPTETTYEQYF
>TRBD2|TRBJ2-7|TRBV27|-
TGTGCCAGCAGTTTATCTGCGACTAGCGGCTACGAGCAGTACTTC
CASSLSATSGYEQYF
>-|TRBJ2-1|TRBV7-9|-
TGTGCCACCTTAAGGGGGAATGAGCAGTTCTTC
CATLRGNEQFF
>-|TRBJ1-4|TRBV7-9|-
TGTGCCAGCAGCTTTAGGGGGGGAAATGAAAAACTGTTTTTT
CASSFRGGNEKLFF
>-|TRBJ2-3|TRBV28|-
TGTGCCAGCAGTTTACGTCCTTCTAGGAGCACAGATACGCAGTATTTT
CASSLRPSRSTDTQYF